A selection of T cell receptor beta chains follows, all from one sample in a study of Ad26.COV2.S vaccination and SARS-CoV-2 variants. Here immunoSEQ multiplex PCR was the method, and the copy in TCRdb shows in-frame clones only, minus some. The top ten hold 5.5% to 7% of the sample, which has 300,000 to 350,000 clones, 88% seen once. The specimen comprised peripheral blood, sampled in a trial of Ad26.COV2.S vaccine versus placebo. These receptor sequences come from a person between 18 and 65 years old who received the Ad26.COV2.S COVID-19 vaccine or a placebo. Both conserved end residues are trimmed from each CDR3.

ASSPGTGALQPQH	TRBJ1-5	TRBV5-1	13
ASSYLRGRGNSPLH	TRBJ1-6	TRBV6-2/TRBV6-3	14
ASIIQGDSGYT	TRBJ1-2	TRBV5-4	11
ASSSTGMFQPQH	TRBJ1-5	TRBV28	12
ASSFKLSGVLQETQY	TRBJ2-5	TRBV7-2	15
ASSFDRGGGYT	TRBJ1-2	TRBV28	11
ASRGTTTGANVLT	TRBJ2-6	TRBV2	13
ASSYSNRVTGELF	TRBJ2-2	TRBV6-5	13
ASSLSRWNTGELF	TRBJ2-2	TRBV27	13
ASSLAEYTDTQY	TRBJ2-3	TRBV5-1	12
ASRAGEFNEQF	TRBJ2-1	TRBV12-3/TRBV12-4	11
ASSLSQGVYEQY	TRBJ2-7	TRBV27	12
SVRQGSTDTQY	TRBJ2-3	TRBV29-1	11
ASNPGLVSGELF	TRBJ2-2	TRBV7-2	12
ASSQDESGWVGYT	TRBJ1-2	TRBV3-1/TRBV3-2	13
ASSQAGPQNIQY	TRBJ2-4	TRBV14	12
ASSQDSSGAAGNEKLF	TRBJ1-4	TRBV4-3	16
ASRSQRTSGAQNTGELF	TRBJ2-2	TRBV2	17
ASSLTGGNTGELF	TRBJ2-2	TRBV19	13
ASSPDRGGGSPLH	TRBJ1-6	TRBV27	13
ASSLDRGRSYEQY	TRBJ2-7	TRBV5-4	13
ASSFQDGGYEQY	TRBJ2-7	TRBV5-1	12
ASSLHKGLSSEAF	TRBJ1-1	TRBV27	13
ASSQDRSGRALEF	TRBJ2-1	TRBV4-3	13
ASSLDGFELLT	TRBJ2-6	TRBV7-8	11
ASSYQGSTGELF	TRBJ2-2	TRBV6-5	12
ASSYRGPTEAF	TRBJ1-1	TRBV6-5	11
ASSQQGTAYEQY	TRBJ2-7	TRBV5-1	12
ASSSSVRTGNSGNTIY	TRBJ1-3	TRBV7-6	16
ASRDISGNTIY	TRBJ1-3	TRBV5-8	11
ASSSGRPNTEAF	TRBJ1-1	TRBV18	12
ASAISFLNSPLH	TRBJ1-6	TRBV5-6	12
ASNRGTNTEAF	TRBJ1-1	TRBV3-1/TRBV3-2	11
ASSLGWLNTEAF	TRBJ1-1	TRBV5-1	12
ASSPTHSANTGELF	TRBJ2-2	TRBV9	14
ASSSRTGSSYNSPLH	TRBJ1-6	TRBV5-4	15
SASRPSGGVVSYNEQF	TRBJ2-1	TRBV20-1	16
ASSVAARVGETQY	TRBJ2-5	TRBV9	13
ASSQVGTNYGYT	TRBJ1-2	TRBV4-3	12
ASSPRHGTANTEAF	TRBJ1-1	TRBV3-1/TRBV3-2	14
ASSLAYTEAF	TRBJ1-1	TRBV5-4	10
ASSPIGGTEAF	TRBJ1-1	TRBV7-9	11
ASSTGGEQY	TRBJ2-7	TRBV19	9
ASSPPFRSTTGELF	TRBJ2-2	TRBV18	14
ASSQEVRSPLH	TRBJ1-6	TRBV3-1/TRBV3-2	11
ASSFEFGGGNTGELF	TRBJ2-2	TRBV5-8	15
ATHRDSEGSEQF	TRBJ2-1	TRBV10-3	12
ASSQDTGLGRMNTEAF	TRBJ1-1	TRBV4-3	16
ASSILGREFGELF	TRBJ2-2	TRBV19	13
ASSARRVDSPLH	TRBJ1-6	TRBV25-1	12
ASSEIGAIGNEKLF	TRBJ1-4	TRBV6-1	14
ASSQSWSSYNSPLH	TRBJ1-6	TRBV4-1	14
AISGGEEPRRAF	TRBJ1-1	TRBV10-3	12
ATSRYPSGQGTQETQY	TRBJ2-5	TRBV15	16
ASSLGAVRNQFANRNYGYT	TRBJ1-2	TRBV5-1	19
ASSLGGGTTDTQY	TRBJ2-3	TRBV11-2	13
ASSPSGTGSYNEQF	TRBJ2-1	TRBV5-6	14
ASGLPGRGLSLNSGEQY	TRBJ2-7	TRBV12-5	17
ASSLPAGTTDTQY	TRBJ2-3	TRBV5-6	13
ASSLGGGMFGTQY	TRBJ2-5	TRBV7-8	13